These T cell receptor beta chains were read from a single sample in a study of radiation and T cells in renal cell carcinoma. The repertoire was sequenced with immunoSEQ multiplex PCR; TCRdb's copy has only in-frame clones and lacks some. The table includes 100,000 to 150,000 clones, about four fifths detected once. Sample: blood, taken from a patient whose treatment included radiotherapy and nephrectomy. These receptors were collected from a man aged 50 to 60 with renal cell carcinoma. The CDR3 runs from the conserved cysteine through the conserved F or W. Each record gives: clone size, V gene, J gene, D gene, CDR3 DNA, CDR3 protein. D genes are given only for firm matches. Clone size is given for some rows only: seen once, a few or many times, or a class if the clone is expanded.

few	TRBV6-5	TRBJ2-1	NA	TGTGCCAGCAATGCCCGCGGAGGCAATGAGCAGTTCTTC	CASNARGGNEQFF
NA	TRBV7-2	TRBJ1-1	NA	TGTGCCAGCAGCTTAGTGCAGGGCACTGAAGCTTTCTTT	CASSLVQGTEAFF
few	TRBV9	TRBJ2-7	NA	TGTGCCAGCAGCGTAGGGGACAGCGGGTCCTACGAGCAGTACTTC	CASSVGDSGSYEQYF
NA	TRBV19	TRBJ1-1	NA	TGTGCCAGTAGTATAGGGCGAGGGAGCGGGGCTTTCTTT	CASSIGRGSGAFF
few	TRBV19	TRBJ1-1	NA	TGTGCCAGTAGTCTCAGGGGCTACACTGAAGCTTTCTTT	CASSLRGYTEAFF
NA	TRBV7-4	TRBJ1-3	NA	TGTGCCAGCAGCCTCTGGCCTAGTGGAAACACCATATATTTT	CASSLWPSGNTIYF
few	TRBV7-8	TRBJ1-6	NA	TGTGCCAGCAGCTTCCCCGCCTCAGGGGTGGAGAATTCACCCCTCCACTTT	CASSFPASGVENSPLHF
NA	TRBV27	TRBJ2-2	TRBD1	TGTGCCAGCAAACCGAGAGGACAGGGGTTAGAGGTAGCCGGGGAGCTGTTTTTT	CASKPRGQGLEVAGELFF
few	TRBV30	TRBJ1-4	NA	TGTGCCTGGAGTGTTGGAACTAATGAAAAACTGTTTTTT	CAWSVGTNEKLFF
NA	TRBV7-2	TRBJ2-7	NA	TGTGCCAGCAGCCACCGGTACTACGAGCAGTACTTC	CASSHRYYEQYF
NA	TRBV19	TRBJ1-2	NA	TGTGCCAGTAGTATTGGGGGACTATACTATGGCTACACCTTC	CASSIGGLYYGYTF
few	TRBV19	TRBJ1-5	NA	TGTGCCAGTAGTATATGGCAGGGAGGCAATCAGCCCCAGCATTTT	CASSIWQGGNQPQHF
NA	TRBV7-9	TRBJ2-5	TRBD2	TGTGCCAGCAGATTCGGGGGGGGTCAAGAGACCCAGTACTTC	CASRFGGGQETQYF
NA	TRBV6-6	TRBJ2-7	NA	TGTGCCAGTAGAGCTCCGCGGGGCGAGCAGTACTTC	CASRAPRGEQYF
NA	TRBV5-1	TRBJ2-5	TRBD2	TGCGCCAGCAGCCCCGGGGCTAGCGGGGTAGCAGAGACCCAGTACTTC	CASSPGASGVAETQYF
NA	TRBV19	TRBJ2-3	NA	TGTGCCAGTAGTTTCGGACAGCCGGAGGATACGCAGTATTTT	CASSFGQPEDTQYF
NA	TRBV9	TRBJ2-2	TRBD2	TGTGCCAGCAGCGTAGTTGTTAGCGGGGACACCGGGGAGCTGTTTTTT	CASSVVVSGDTGELFF
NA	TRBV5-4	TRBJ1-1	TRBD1	TGTGCCAGCAGCTTGGGGGGGACAGGGAAAGCTTTCTTT	CASSLGGTGKAFF
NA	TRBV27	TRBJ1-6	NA	TGTGCCAGCAGTTCAGCCGTACGTTCACCCCTCCACTTT	CASSSAVRSPLHF
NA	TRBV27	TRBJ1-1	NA	TGTGCCAGCAGTTTGAGAGTGTACGGAGACCCCAACACTGAAGCTTTCTTT	CASSLRVYGDPNTEAFF
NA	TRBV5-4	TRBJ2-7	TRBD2	TGTGCCAGCAGCAAGGGACTAGCGGGATTCAGCTCCTACGAGCAGTACTTC	CASSKGLAGFSSYEQYF
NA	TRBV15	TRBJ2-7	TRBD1	TGTGCCACCAGCGAGAGGGGGCCATACGAGCAGTACTTC	CATSERGPYEQYF
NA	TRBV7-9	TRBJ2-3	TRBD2	TGTGCCAGCAGCGCCGGGGCTAGCGGGGGTAGAGATACGCAGTATTTT	CASSAGASGGRDTQYF
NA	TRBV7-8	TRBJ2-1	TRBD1	TGTGCCAGCAGCTTGTTTCAGGGGGTGTCCTACAATGAGCAGTTCTTC	CASSLFQGVSYNEQFF
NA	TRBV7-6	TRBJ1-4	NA	TGTGCCAGCAGTGGGGGAACTAATGAAAAACTGTTTTTT	CASSGGTNEKLFF
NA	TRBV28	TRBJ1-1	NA	TGTGCCAGCAGTCTAGGCGGCGGAGCCATGAACACTGAAGCTTTCTTT	CASSLGGGAMNTEAFF
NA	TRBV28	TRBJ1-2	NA	TGTGCCAGCAGTTTAGAAGAGTATGGCTACACCTTC	CASSLEEYGYTF
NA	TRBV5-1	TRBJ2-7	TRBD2	TGCGCCAGCAGCCCTACTAGCGGGGGCACCTACGAGCAGTACTTC	CASSPTSGGTYEQYF
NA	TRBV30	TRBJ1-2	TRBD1	TGTGCCTGGAGTGCTGGGACAGGGGGTTATGGCTACACCTTC	CAWSAGTGGYGYTF
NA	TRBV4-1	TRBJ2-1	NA	TGCGCCAGCAGCCAAAACCGGGCCACTATTGGCAATGAGCAGTTCTTC	CASSQNRATIGNEQFF
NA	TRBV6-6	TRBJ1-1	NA	TGTGCCAGCAGTTACGGGGCAGGGGCCACTGAAGCTTTCTTT	CASSYGAGATEAFF
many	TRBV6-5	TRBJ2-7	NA	TGTGCCAGCAGTTACGACGCCGGGAGTTACGAGCAGTACTTC	CASSYDAGSYEQYF
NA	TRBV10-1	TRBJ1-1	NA	TGCGCCAGCAGTGCGGCCGGGATATTCAACCTTGGGAACACTGAAGCTTTCTTT	CASSAAGIFNLGNTEAFF
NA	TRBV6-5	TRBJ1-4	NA	TGTGCCAGCAGTTACGGGGGGGCCCCCAATGAAAAACTGTTTTTT	CASSYGGAPNEKLFF
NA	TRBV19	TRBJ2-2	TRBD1	TGTGCCAGTAGTGTGGACAGGGGGCTGACCGGGGAGCTGTTTTTT	CASSVDRGLTGELFF
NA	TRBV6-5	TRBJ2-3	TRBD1	TGTGCCAGCAGTTACCACAGGGGAGATACGCAGTATTTT	CASSYHRGDTQYF
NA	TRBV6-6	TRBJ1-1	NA	TGTGCCAGCAGTTACTCGACCGGAGGAACTGAAGCTTTCTTT	CASSYSTGGTEAFF
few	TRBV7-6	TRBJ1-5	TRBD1	TGTGCCAGCAGCTTATCGACAGGGGGTCCCAATCAGCCCCAGCATTTT	CASSLSTGGPNQPQHF
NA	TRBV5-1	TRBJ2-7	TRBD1	TGCGCCAGCAGCACGGGGACAGGTGGGTCTAGGGAGCAGTACTTC	CASSTGTGGSREQYF
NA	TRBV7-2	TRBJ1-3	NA	TGTGCCAGCAGCTTAGGTCCAGGGGCAACGGCTGGAAACACCATATATTTT	CASSLGPGATAGNTIYF
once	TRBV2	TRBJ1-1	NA	TGTGCCAGCAGGTTTGACATGGCGAACACTGAAGCTTTCTTT	CASRFDMANTEAFF
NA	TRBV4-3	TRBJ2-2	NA	TGCGCCAGCAGCCTGGCGGCAGGGGACACCGGGGAGCTGTTTTTT	CASSLAAGDTGELFF
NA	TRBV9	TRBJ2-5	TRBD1	TGTGCCAGCAGCACAGGACAGGGGTCGAAGGGCATGGCCCAAGAGACCCAGTACTTC	CASSTGQGSKGMAQETQYF
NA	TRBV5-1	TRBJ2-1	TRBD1	TGCGCCAGCAGCTCGGACAGGTACTCCTACAATGAGCAGTTCTTC	CASSSDRYSYNEQFF
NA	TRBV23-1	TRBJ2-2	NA	TGCGCCAGCAGTCGCCTAGGGGGAGCCTTGAACACCGGGGAGCTGTTTTTT	CASSRLGGALNTGELFF
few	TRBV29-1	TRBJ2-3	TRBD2	TGCAGCGCCACGGGACTAGCGGGGGACACAGATACGCAGTATTTT	CSATGLAGDTDTQYF
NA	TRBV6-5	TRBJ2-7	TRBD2	TGTGCCAGCAGACCTCTAGCGGGGGAAACCTACGAGCAGTACTTC	CASRPLAGETYEQYF
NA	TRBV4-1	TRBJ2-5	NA	TGCGCCAGCAGCCAAACCCCCCGGACGGGGGTAGAACCCCTAGAGAGGACCCAGTACTTC	CASSQTPRTGVEPLERTQYF
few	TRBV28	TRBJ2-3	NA	TGTGCCAGCAGTCCCGCGGGCAGCCCCTACACAGATACGCAGTATTTT	CASSPAGSPYTDTQYF
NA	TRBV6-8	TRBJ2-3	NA	TGTGCCAGCCCCAGGAGAGTGACTAGCACAGATACGCAGTATTTT	CASPRRVTSTDTQYF
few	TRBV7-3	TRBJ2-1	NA	TGTGCCAGCAGCTTACGACTACACAATGAGCAGTTCTTC	CASSLRLHNEQFF
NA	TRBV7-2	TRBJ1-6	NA	TGTGCCAGCAGCTTAGCCCCAGGCGGCAATTCACCCCTCCACTTT	CASSLAPGGNSPLHF
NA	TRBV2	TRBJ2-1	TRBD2	TGTGCCAGCAGTTGGACTAGCGGCTCCTACAATGAGCAGTTCTTC	CASSWTSGSYNEQFF
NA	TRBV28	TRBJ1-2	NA	TGTGCCAGCAGTTTCAGTTTGGGGGCTAACTATGGCTACACCTTC	CASSFSLGANYGYTF
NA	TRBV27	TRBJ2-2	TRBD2	TGTGCCAGCAGTCTCGGACTAGCGGGGAACACCGGGGAGCTGTTTTTT	CASSLGLAGNTGELFF
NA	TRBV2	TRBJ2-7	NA	TGTGCCAGCCAGGGGGAGGTGAACGAGCAGTACTTC	CASQGEVNEQYF
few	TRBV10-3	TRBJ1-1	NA	TGTGCCATCAGTGTAGAGGGCAGATCGAACACTGAAGCTTTCTTT	CAISVEGRSNTEAFF
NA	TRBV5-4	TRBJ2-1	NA	TGTGCCAGCAGCCCTCCCAGAGCGGGCCGAGTAAATGAGCAGTTCTTC	CASSPPRAGRVNEQFF
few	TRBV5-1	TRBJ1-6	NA	TGCGCCAGCAGCTTGATGGGTTTCTATAATTCACCCCTCCACTTT	CASSLMGFYNSPLHF
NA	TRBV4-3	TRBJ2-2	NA	TGCGCCAGCAGCCAGCCCCCCGGGGAGCTGTTTTTT	CASSQPPGELFF